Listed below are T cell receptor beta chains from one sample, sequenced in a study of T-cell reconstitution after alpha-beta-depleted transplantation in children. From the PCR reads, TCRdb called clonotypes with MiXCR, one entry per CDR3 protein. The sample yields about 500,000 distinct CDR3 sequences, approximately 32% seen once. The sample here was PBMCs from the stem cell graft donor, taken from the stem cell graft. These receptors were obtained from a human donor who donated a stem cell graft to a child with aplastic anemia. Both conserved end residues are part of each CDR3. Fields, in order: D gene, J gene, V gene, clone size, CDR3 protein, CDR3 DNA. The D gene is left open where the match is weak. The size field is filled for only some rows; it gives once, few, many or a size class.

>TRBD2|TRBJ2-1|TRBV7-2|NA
CASSSSSGIRNEQFF
TGTGCCAGCAGCTCGTCTAGCGGGATTAGAAATGAGCAGTTCTTC
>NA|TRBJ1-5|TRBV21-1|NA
CASSKEQEQGGDQPQHF
TGTGCCAGCAGCAAAGAACAAGAACAGGGGGGCGATCAGCCCCAGCATTTT
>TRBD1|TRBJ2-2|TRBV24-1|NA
CATQGAGTGELFF
TGTGCCACACAGGGGGCAGGCACCGGGGAGCTGTTTTTT
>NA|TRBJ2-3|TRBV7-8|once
CASSLFQGPNTDTQYF
TGTGCCAGCAGCTTATTTCAGGGGCCAAACACAGATACGCAGTATTTT
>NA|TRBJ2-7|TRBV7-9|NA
CASSPMMSSYEQYF
TGTGCCAGCAGCCCCATGATGAGCTCCTACGAGCAGTACTTC
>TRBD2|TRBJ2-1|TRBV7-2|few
CASSLYGGRGGEQFF
TGTGCCAGCAGCTTATACGGCGGGAGAGGCGGTGAGCAGTTCTTC
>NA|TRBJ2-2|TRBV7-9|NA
CASSSPRGVPGELFF
TGTGCCAGCAGCTCCCCACGTGGAGTTCCCGGGGAGCTGTTTTTT
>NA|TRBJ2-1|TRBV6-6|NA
CASTQGLAQFF
TGTGCCAGCACCCAAGGGCTAGCACAGTTCTTC
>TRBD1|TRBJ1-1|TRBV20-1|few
CSALRTGAMNTEAFF
TGCAGTGCCCTGAGGACAGGAGCTATGAACACTGAAGCTTTCTTT
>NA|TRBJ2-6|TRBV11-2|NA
CASSLDFGANVLTF
TGTGCCAGCAGCTTAGATTTTGGGGCCAACGTCCTGACTTTC
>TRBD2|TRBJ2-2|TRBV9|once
CASSVGGLAGVGELFF
TGTGCCAGCAGCGTAGGGGGACTAGCGGGAGTGGGGGAGCTGTTTTTT
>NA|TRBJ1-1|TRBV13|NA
CASSSGRIGTEAFF
TGTGCCAGCAGCTCTGGACGGATTGGTACTGAAGCTTTCTTT
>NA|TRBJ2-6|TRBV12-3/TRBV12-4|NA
CASSLRQDSSGANVLTF
TGTGCCAGCAGTTTACGTCAGGATAGCTCTGGGGCCAACGTCCTGACTTTC
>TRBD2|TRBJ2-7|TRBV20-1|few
CSARVAGNTYEQYF
TGCAGTGCTAGAGTAGCGGGAAATACCTACGAGCAGTACTTC
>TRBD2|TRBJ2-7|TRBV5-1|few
CASTITSGSYEQYF
TGCGCCAGCACTATCACTAGCGGATCCTACGAGCAGTACTTC
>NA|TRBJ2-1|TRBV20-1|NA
CSARRDHYNEHFF
TGCAGTGCCAGGAGGGACCACTACAATGAGCACTTCTTC
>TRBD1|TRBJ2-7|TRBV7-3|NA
CASSPPPGQGGSEQYF
TGTGCCAGCAGCCCTCCCCCGGGACAGGGGGGCTCCGAGCAGTACTTC
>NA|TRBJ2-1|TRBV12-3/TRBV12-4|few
CASSLTRRVEQFF
TGTGCCAGCAGTCTGACCCGGCGGGTTGAGCAGTTCTTC
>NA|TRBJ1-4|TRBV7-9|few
CASSPPRSADFSEKLFF
TGTGCCAGCAGCCCCCCGAGGTCGGCGGATTTTTCTGAAAAACTGTTTTTT
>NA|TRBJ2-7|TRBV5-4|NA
CASSLGASEQYF
TGTGCCAGCAGCTTGGGGGCTAGCGAGCAGTACTTC
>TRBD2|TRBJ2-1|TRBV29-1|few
CSVDPRLAGGINSYNEQFF
TGCAGCGTTGATCCCCGACTAGCGGGAGGGATAAACTCCTACAATGAGCAGTTCTTC
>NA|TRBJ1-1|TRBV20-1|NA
CSAREGGMTRHTEAFF
TGCAGTGCTAGAGAGGGGGGGATGACAAGACACACTGAAGCTTTCTTT
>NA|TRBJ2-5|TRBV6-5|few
CASGRGAETQYF
TGTGCCAGCGGCAGGGGTGCAGAGACCCAGTACTTC
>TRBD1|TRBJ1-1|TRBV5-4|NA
CASSVGTGFFEAFF
TGTGCCAGCAGCGTCGGGACAGGGTTTTTTGAGGCTTTCTTT
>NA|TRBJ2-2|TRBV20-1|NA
CSAKGGSNTGELFF
TGCAGTGCCAAGGGGGGGAGTAACACCGGGGAGCTGTTTTTT
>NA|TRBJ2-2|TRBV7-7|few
CASSLATGLTGELFF
TGTGCCAGCAGCTTAGCTACAGGGCTCACCGGGGAGCTGTTTTTT
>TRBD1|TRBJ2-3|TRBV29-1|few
CSVKAGGTDTQYF
TGCAGCGTTAAGGCAGGGGGAACAGATACGCAGTATTTT
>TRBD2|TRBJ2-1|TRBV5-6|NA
CASRQGLAGKNEQFF
TGTGCCAGCAGACAGGGACTAGCGGGAAAGAATGAGCAGTTCTTC
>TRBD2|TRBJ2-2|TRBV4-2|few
CASSQDKREVPTNTGELFF
TGTGCCAGCAGCCAAGATAAGCGGGAGGTCCCAACGAACACCGGGGAGCTGTTTTTT
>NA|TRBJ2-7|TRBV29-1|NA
CSVKHGYEQYF
TGCAGCGTAAAGCATGGCTACGAGCAGTACTTC
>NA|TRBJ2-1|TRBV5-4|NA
CASSLGGPGRNNEQFF
TGTGCCAGCAGCTTGGGTGGCCCGGGCAGGAACAATGAGCAGTTCTTC
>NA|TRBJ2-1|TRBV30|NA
CAWSRLEDYEQFF
TGTGCCTGGAGTCGGCTAGAGGATTACGAGCAGTTCTTC
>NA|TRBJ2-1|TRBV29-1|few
CSVYGRESSYNEQFF
TGCAGCGTTTATGGACGCGAAAGCTCCTACAATGAGCAGTTCTTC
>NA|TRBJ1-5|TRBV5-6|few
CASSLRRGVGNQPQHF
TGTGCCAGCAGCTTGAGAAGGGGGGTCGGCAATCAGCCCCAGCATTTT
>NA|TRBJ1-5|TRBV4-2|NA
CASSQSSIRGRNQPQHF
TGTGCCAGCAGCCAAAGCTCGATCAGGGGTAGGAATCAGCCCCAGCATTTT
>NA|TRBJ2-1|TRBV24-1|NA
CATSGRTDEQFF
TGTGCCACCAGTGGCCGGACGGATGAGCAGTTCTTC
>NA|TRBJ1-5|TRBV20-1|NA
CSARDSSRAGSNQPQHF
TGCAGTGCTAGAGATTCCTCCAGGGCCGGGAGCAATCAGCCCCAGCATTTT
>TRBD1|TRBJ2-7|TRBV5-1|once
CASSPAGTGYYEQYF
TGCGCCAGCAGCCCGGCTGGGACAGGGTATTACGAGCAGTACTTC
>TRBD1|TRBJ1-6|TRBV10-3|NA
CAISDRQGINSPLYF
TGTGCCATCAGTGACAGACAGGGGATCAATTCACCCCTCTACTTT
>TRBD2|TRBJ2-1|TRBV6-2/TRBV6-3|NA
CASRSGDYSWGEQFF
TGTGCCAGCCGTAGTGGGGACTACTCTTGGGGGGAGCAGTTCTTC
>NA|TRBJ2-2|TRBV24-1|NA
CATSVWTGELFF
TGTGCCACCAGTGTTTGGACCGGGGAGCTGTTTTTT
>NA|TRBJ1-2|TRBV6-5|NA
CASSYAGSDYTF
TGTGCCAGCAGTTACGCGGGTTCGGACTACACCTTC
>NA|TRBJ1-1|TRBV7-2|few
CASSSPLLGGTEAFF
TGTGCCAGCAGCTCACCTCTCCTTGGGGGGACTGAAGCTTTCTTT
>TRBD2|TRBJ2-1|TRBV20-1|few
CSAGRLAGNEQFF
TGCAGTGCTGGCCGGCTAGCGGGAAACGAGCAGTTCTTC
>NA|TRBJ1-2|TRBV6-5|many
CASSDSVYGYTF
TGTGCCAGCAGTGACTCGGTGTATGGCTACACCTTC
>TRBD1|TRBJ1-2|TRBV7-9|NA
CASSPGDRGHHGYTF
TGTGCCAGCAGCCCCGGGGACAGGGGGCACCATGGCTACACCTTC
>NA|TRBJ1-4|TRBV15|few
CATSGAVANEKLFF
TGTGCCACCAGCGGGGCAGTGGCTAATGAAAAACTGTTTTTT
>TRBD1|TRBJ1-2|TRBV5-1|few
CASISGTGTSNGYTF
TGCGCCAGCATATCCGGGACAGGGACGTCTAATGGCTACACCTTC
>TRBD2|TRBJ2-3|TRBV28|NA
CASSTSGSTTQYF
TGTGCCAGTTCGACTAGCGGGAGCACCACGCAGTATTTT
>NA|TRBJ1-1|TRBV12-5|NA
CASGLGSGVHTEAFF
TGTGCTAGTGGTTTGGGGTCGGGGGTGCACACTGAAGCTTTCTTT
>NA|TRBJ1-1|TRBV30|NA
CAWSVRGWRKDTEAFF
TGTGCCTGGAGTGTACGTGGCTGGCGTAAGGACACTGAAGCTTTCTTT
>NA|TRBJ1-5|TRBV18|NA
CASSVTDLNQPQHF
TGTGCCAGCTCAGTGACGGATCTCAATCAGCCCCAGCATTTT
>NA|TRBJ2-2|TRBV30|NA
CAWKPGGTGELFF
TGTGCCTGGAAGCCTGGAGGCACCGGGGAGCTGTTTTTT
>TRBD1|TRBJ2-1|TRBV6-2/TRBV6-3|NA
CASSYSAGGYNEQFF
TGTGCCAGCAGTTACTCGGCAGGGGGCTACAATGAGCAGTTCTTC
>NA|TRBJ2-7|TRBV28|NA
CASSLWARSYEQYF
TGTGCCAGCAGTTTATGGGCGCGGTCCTACGAGCAGTACTTC
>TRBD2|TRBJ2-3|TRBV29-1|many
CSVEGQISGRAADTQYF
TGCAGCGTTGAAGGCCAAATTAGCGGGAGGGCCGCAGATACGCAGTATTTT
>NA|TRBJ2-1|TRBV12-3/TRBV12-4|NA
CASSVGSMDEQFF
TGTGCCAGCAGTGTGGGAAGTATGGATGAGCAGTTCTTC